Each of the 17 T cell receptor beta chains below was sequenced from the same sample in a study of identical twins. MiXCR, applied by TCRdb to the 5' RACE reads, yields one record per CDR3 protein. Here the sample spans some 440,000 distinct CDR3 sequences, 24% being singletons. A further study also used this sample, focusing on T cells expressing NK-cell markers.

Source material: CD4+ T cells sorted from blood. The receptors originated from a woman between 18 and 30 years old in good health.

This clonotype has a handful of counts. V and J are TRBV5-1 and TRBJ2-3; possibly TRBD1 or TRBD2 for D (5 bases each). The CDR3 consists of 13 residues. In germline, CDR1 is SGHRS, CDR2 YFSETQ. The V and J ends lost 4 bases and 5 bases respectively, with 11 bases between them. This CDR3 reads CASSLGTGDTQYF. CDR3 coding DNA: TGCGCCAGCAGCCTCGGGACCGGAGATACGCAGTATTTT.

The CDR3 region has the DNA TGCGCCAGCAGCTCGCTGCTAGCGGGGGTCACAGATACGCAGTATTTT. Translated, it gives CASSSLLAGVTDTQYF. The chain combines TRBV5-1 with TRBJ2-3, with 10 bases aligning to TRBD2. Germline V gene data show CDR1 as SGHRS and CDR2 as YFSETQ. This CDR3 has 16 amino acids. J gave up 2 bases and V 3 bases, and 6 bases lay outside the gene matches.

This chain connects TRBV20-1 to TRBJ1-4; D ambiguous. V dropped 3 bases and J dropped 7 bases, with 9 bases sitting between them. The CDR3 loop spans 12 amino acids. Germline V gives CDR1 DFQATT, CDR2 SNEGSKA (reference sequence). DNA of the CDR3: TGCAGTGCTAGCCCTGGCGGTGAAAAACTGTTTTTT. The encoded protein is CSASPGGEKLFF.

The chain combines TRBV15 with TRBJ2-2, with D possibly matching TRBD2 (6 bases). Per germline, CDR1 LNHNV and CDR2 YYDKDF (reference sequence). V shed 5 bases and J shed 7 bases, with 23 bases lying between them. This CDR3 is 17 amino acids long. The CDR3 nucleotides are TGTGCCACCAGCCTTCCAGGGTATCGGTCCGGGGGCGGGGAGCTGTTTTTT. Encoded protein: CATSLPGYRSGGGELFF.

This clonotype was seen more than once but under ten times. V gene TRBV11-2 combines with J gene TRBJ2-3, with D possibly matching TRBD2 (7 bases). The CDR3 covers 16 residues. The germline V gene has CDR1 SGHAT and CDR2 FQNNGV. V lost 4 bases, J lost 6 bases, and 20 bases lay in between. DNA for the CDR3: TGTGCCAGCAGCTCCTTACTGCGGGGGCCCATTGATACGCAGTATTTT. Its protein is CASSSLLRGPIDTQYF. Drawing the rest from reference TRBV11-2 and TRBJ2-3, the complete variable domain is EAGVAQSPRYKIIEKRQSVAFWCNPISGHATLYWYQQILGQGPKLLIQFQNNGVVDDSQLPKDRFSAERLKGVDSTLKIQPAKLEDSAVYLCASSSLLRGPIDTQYFGPGTRLTVL.

The chain couples TRBV5-1 to TRBJ2-3; 8 bases fit TRBD2. From germline, CDR1 is SGHRS and CDR2 YFSETQ. The ends lost 6 bases at V and 3 bases at J; junction bases unmatched: 6. CDR3 length: 14 amino acids. DNA of the CDR3: TGCGCCAGCACCGTAGCGGGAAATACAGATACGCAGTATTTT. Translating it yields CASTVAGNTDTQYF. Looking up the rest from reference TRBV5-1 and TRBJ2-3 gives the full variable domain: KAGVTQTPRYLIKTRGQQVTLSCSPISGHRSVSWYQQTPGQGLQFLFEYFSETQRNKGNFPGRFSGRQFSNSRSEMNVSTLELGDSALYLCASTVAGNTDTQYFGPGTRLTVL.

This clonotype was seen many times. The V gene is TRBV9, the J gene TRBJ2-1; the D gene is possibly TRBD2 (6 bases). V was cut by 4 bases and J by 7 bases, with 15 bases left in between. This CDR3 comprises 14 residues. Germline-derived CDR1 and CDR2 are SGDLS and YYNGEE. The CDR3 nucleotides read TGTGCCAGCAGCCTTACTCCGGGACTTAATGAGCAGTTCTTC. This encodes CASSLTPGLNEQFF.

This clonotype has more than one count but fewer than ten. V and J are TRBV13 and TRBJ2-1; no firm D call. Between the trimmed V and J ends, which lost 2 bases and 10 bases, there was a span of 15 bases. This CDR3 has 14 amino acids. The germline V gene has CDR1 PRHDT and CDR2 FYEKMQ (reference sequence). This chain's CDR3 is CASSLPFPVREQFF. In nucleotides, the CDR3 is TGTGCCAGCAGCTTACCCTTCCCCGTGCGGGAGCAGTTCTTC.

V gene TRBV20-1 combines with J gene TRBJ1-4; D perhaps matches TRBD1 (6 bases). Germline V gene sequence: CDR1 DFQATT, CDR2 SNEGSKA (reference sequence). The CDR3 extends over 11 amino acids. The V end lost 5 bases, the J end lost 11 bases, and 12 bases lay between the germline ends. CDR3 in amino acids: CSAFWQGKLFF. CDR3 DNA sequence: TGCAGTGCTTTCTGGCAGGGGAAACTGTTTTTT.

The chain is built from TRBV12-3 or TRBV12-4 and TRBJ2-7; D may correspond to TRBD1 or TRBD2 (5 bases each). Trimming left V 4 bases short and J 2 bases short, with 18 bases between. This CDR3 region has 16 residues. CDR3 region: CASSYQTGARAYEQYF. DNA of the CDR3: TGTGCCAGCAGTTATCAAACCGGGGCCCGGGCCTACGAGCAGTACTTC.

The rearrangement uses TRBV6-2 or TRBV6-3 and TRBJ2-6; D may be TRBD1 (6 bases). V was trimmed by 0 bases and J by 0 bases, leaving 18 bases between them. Per the germline V gene, CDR1 is MNHEY and CDR2 is SVGEGT. CDR3 length: 20 residues. The CDR3 spells CASSYSRRGRGPSGANVLTF. CDR3 sequence (DNA): TGTGCCAGCAGTTACTCGCGCAGGGGCCGGGGACCCTCTGGGGCCAACGTCCTGACTTTC.

This clonotype turned up a few times. This chain uses TRBV20-1 with TRBJ2-3; 9 bases are shared with TRBD1. This CDR3 region has 15 residues. Per the germline V gene, CDR1 is DFQATT and CDR2 is SNEGSKA (reference sequence). V shed 1 base and J 2 bases; nucleotides not matched to a gene: 4. The CDR3 bases are TGCAGTGCTAGAGTTACAGGGGGCTCCACAGATACGCAGTATTTT. It specifies CSARVTGGSTDTQYF.

This clonotype was seen a single time. This chain links TRBV12-3 or TRBV12-4 with TRBJ2-5; D unclear. Trimming pared 10 bases from V and 0 bases from J, leaving 12 bases between. The CDR3 covers 13 residues. The CDR3 DNA follows: TGTGCCACTCACCCGGGCGACCAAGAGACCCAGTACTTC. This sequence encodes CATHPGDQETQYF.

The rearrangement uses TRBV15 and TRBJ2-5, with TRBD2 identical over 8 bases. Germline-derived CDR1 and CDR2 are LNHNV and YYDKDF (reference sequence). Trimming at V came to 1 base and at J to 5 bases, leaving 9 bases not matched to a gene. The CDR3 length is 16 residues. The CDR3 sequence is CATSRGTSLVGETQYF. CDR3 nucleotide sequence: TGTGCCACCAGCAGAGGGACTAGCCTTGTCGGGGAGACCCAGTACTTC.

The chain couples TRBV29-1 to TRBJ2-1, with D perhaps matching TRBD1 or TRBD2 (6 bases each). Germline V gene sequence: CDR1 SQVTM, CDR2 ANQGSEA. V lost 6 bases to trimming and J lost 2 bases, with 11 bases between them. CDR3 length equals 13 residues. CDR3 sequence reads: CSVQRGAYNEQFF. The CDR3 DNA is TGCAGCGTGCAAAGGGGGGCCTACAATGAGCAGTTCTTC.

This clonotype occurred many times. CDR3 sequence reads: CASSSLSTPGQQNTEAFF. The CDR3 DNA is TGTGCCAGCAGTTCCCTCTCTACGCCGGGACAGCAGAACACTGAAGCTTTCTTT. V usage is TRBV12-3 or TRBV12-4 and J usage is TRBJ1-1; TRBD1 agrees at 7 bases. This CDR3 spans 18 amino acids. V lost 4 bases to trimming and J lost 1 base; unmatched junction nucleotides: 15.

As regards this clonotype: One end of the junction does not line up with germline, which may come from a read error. The V and J genes are TRBV3-1 and TRBJ2-3; a possible D gene is TRBD2 (5 bases). The germline CDR1 and CDR2 sequences are LGHDT and YNNKEL (reference sequence). The CDR3 totals 14 residues. The CDR3 sequence is CASSQEAFEGTKYF. CDR3 sequence (DNA): TGTGCCAGCAGCCAGGAGGCCTTCGAAGGTACGAAGTATTTT.